There are many counts of the clone carrying this T cell receptor beta chain. Both TCR beta VDJ combination and CDR3 sequence profiling were carried out. Genomic DNA was the template for this profiling. TCRdb used MiXCR to reprocess the reads, holding one entry per CDR3 protein. The repertoire holds roughly 81,000 distinct CDR3 sequences, about half seen once, with around 63% in the top ten. The data were taken from a study of CD8+CD57+ T cells in acquired aplastic anemia. J gave up 2 bases and V 4 bases, and 8 bases lay outside the gene matches. This CDR3 is built from 15 residues. From germline, CDR1 is SGHNT and CDR2 YENEEA.

The TCR comes from a human donor in good health, serving as a control. J is TRBJ2-7 and V is TRBV11-3; 7 bases are a match to TRBD2. Sequenced sample: sorted CD4+, CD8+, or CD8+CD57+ T cells (not recorded which) from PBMCs. CDR3 coding DNA: TGTGCCAGCAGCTCACCAGGGAGGGGCCCCTACGAGCAGTACTTC. Protein product: CASSSPGRGPYEQYF.